Following are 6 T cell receptor beta chains from one sample sequenced in a study of T-cell memory formation after mild COVID-19. TCRdb passed the 5' RACE reads through MiXCR, listing each CDR3 protein once. The repertoire holds around 340,000 distinct CDR3 sequences, with roughly 13% as singletons. The source material was PBMCs or a T cell subset sorted from them (not recorded which). Source of these receptors: a young man who had mild COVID-19 (a few samples of this study predate the infection). Cell type and time point are not known.

The J gene is TRBJ1-2, the V gene TRBV7-2, with 10 bases lining up with TRBD1. Germline CDR1 SGHTA, CDR2 FQGNSA. The V segment lost 5 bases and the J segment 8 bases; nucleotides outside the gene matches: 14. CDR3 length equals 16 residues. The CDR3 region has the DNA TGTGCCAGCAGCGAGGGACAGGGGTCCGCCTTTTGGGGCTACACCTTC. This codes for CASSEGQGSAFWGYTF.

This clonotype was recorded a few times. This chain links TRBV6-2 or TRBV6-3 with TRBJ1-6; D may be TRBD1 (5 bases). The germline gives CDR1 MNHEY, CDR2 SVGEGT. The CDR3 is 12 amino acids. V was shortened by 4 bases and J by 12 bases, with 10 bases between the two germline ends. This CDR3 reads CASSWGGEPLHF. CDR3 in DNA: TGTGCCAGCAGTTGGGGGGGTGAACCCCTCCACTTT.

The chain joins TRBV5-1 to TRBJ2-1, with TRBD1 matching 10 bases. Losses at the gene ends were 0 bases for V and 7 bases for J; bases not matched to a gene: 4. Germline loops: CDR1 SGHRS, CDR2 YFSETQ. This CDR3 comprises 15 residues. In nucleotides, the CDR3 is TGCGCCAGCAGCTTGGCAAGGACAGGGGGAAATGAGCAGTTCTTC. Its protein product is CASSLARTGGNEQFF.

On this clonotype itself: The junction departs from the called germline gene at one end, perhaps through a read error. The rearrangement links TRBV11-2 to TRBJ1-1; the D is unclear. The CDR3 runs 13 residues. CDR1 is SGHAT and CDR2 is FQNNGV in the germline V gene. Written as DNA, the CDR3 is TGTGCCAGCAGCTTGAACGGGGAGACTGAAGATTTCTTT. This sequence encodes CASSLNGETEDFF.

The chain carries TRBV5-1 and TRBJ2-2, with 8 bases that match TRBD2. Germline V gene data show CDR1 as SGHRS and CDR2 as YFSETQ. CDR3 length: 15 residues. J was trimmed by 3 bases and V by 4 bases; bases with no gene match: 5. For the CDR3, the DNA is TGCGCCAGCAGCCTACCGGGAGGGGACACCGGGGAGCTGTTTTTT. It specifies CASSLPGGDTGELFF. Combining the CDR3 with reference TRBV5-1 and TRBJ2-2 gives the whole variable domain KAGVTQTPRYLIKTRGQQVTLSCSPISGHRSVSWYQQTPGQGLQFLFEYFSETQRNKGNFPGRFSGRQFSNSRSEMNVSTLELGDSALYLCASSLPGGDTGELFFGEGSRLTVL.

By its share, this clonotype is medium-sized. For the CDR3, the DNA is TGCGCCAGCAGCTTGCCCTCGTCCGGCTACGAGCAGTACTTC. Translated, it gives CASSLPSSGYEQYF. The rearrangement uses TRBV5-1 and TRBJ2-7; D unclear. In germline, CDR1 is SGHRS, CDR2 YFSETQ. The CDR3 sequence is 14 residues long. V gave up 1 base and J gave up 3 bases, with 11 bases separating them.